The following is a TCR beta chain sequence with its context. This CDR3 is 11 amino acids long. Looked up from germline, CDR1 is SGHTA and CDR2 is FQGNSA. The germline V and J ends were trimmed by 5 bases and 4 bases, with 6 bases remaining between them. This sample is drawn from a study of cytomegalovirus exposure and HLA in healthy donors. The study ran its PCR with 60 Vbeta and 13 Jbeta primers. Produced via immunoSEQ multiplex PCR; TCRdb's table is partial and in-frame only. The table shows roughly 180,000 clones, with more than 65% occurring only once. The TCR sequence derives from a male donor in good health and CMV-seronegative. Sequencing was done on a sample of PBMCs. The rearrangement links TRBV7-2 to TRBJ2-7, with no clear D. In DNA, the CDR3 is TGTGCCAGCAGCCACCAGTACGAGCAGTACTTC. It translates to CASSHQYEQYF.